These 13 T cell receptor beta chains were sequenced from one sample in a study of Graves' ophthalmopathy and Graves' hyperthyroidism (dated by TCRdb to between 2017 and 2018). TCRdb names Illumina HiSeq 2000 as the instrument used. For repertoire sequencing, the TCR beta CDR3 regions were amplified from RNA transcripts. The first round was an RT-PCR using HTBI primers with the Qiagen OneStep RT-PCR kit, and this first round was followed by a second-round multiplex PCR, then size selection and purification. The public reads were reanalyzed by TCRdb: fastp trimming at Q25, MiXCR alignment, in-frame beta chains only. For every CDR3 protein sequence, its rows merge into one entry that carries the most common genes and DNA. This sample comprises some 750,000 distinct CDR3 sequences, approximately 40% of them detected only once. The ten largest clones capture about 40% of the sample. Source material: peripheral blood. All receptors derive from an adult man with Graves' ophthalmopathy.

V is TRBV12-3 or TRBV12-4 and J is TRBJ2-7, with no clear D. This CDR3 region has 13 residues. CDR3 nucleotide sequence: TGTGCTCACGCGGTTACTTCCAGATACGAGCAGTACTTC. Residues: CAHAVTSRYEQYF.

Of note for this clonotype: A read error is possible here, since a much larger clone lies one base away. The chain combines TRBV20-1 with TRBJ1-6; D gene ambiguous. The CDR3 loop spans 13 amino acids. Per germline, CDR1 DFQATT and CDR2 SNEGSKA (reference sequence). As DNA, the CDR3 is TGCGGTGCTATCCGGGATCATAATTCACCCCTCCACTTT. Its translation is CGAIRDHNSPLHF.

Notes on this clonotype: A single base separates this from a much larger clone, so it may be a read error. The rearrangement uses TRBV24-1 and TRBJ1-5; 8 nucleotides match TRBD1. Looked up from germline, CDR1 is KGHDR and CDR2 is SFDVKD. The CDR3 length is 16 residues. Unmatched junction bases numbered 13, after V lost 6 bases and J lost 7 bases. This CDR3 reads CATSLSGDRGVQPQHF. CDR3 DNA sequence: TGTGCCACCAGTTTATCAGGAGACAGGGGTGTCCAGCCCCAGCATTTT.

This clonotype showed up many times. The V and J genes are TRBV5-1 and TRBJ1-4, with no clear D. The length of the CDR3 is 13 residues. Germline CDR1 and CDR2: SGHRS and YFSETQ. Between the trimmed V and J ends, which lost 0 bases and 10 bases, there was a span of 10 bases. In DNA form, the CDR3 reads TGCGCCAGCAGCTTGGACAGTCTTGGAAAACTGTTTTTT. Translated: CASSLDSLGKLFF.

The V gene is TRBV3-1, the J gene TRBJ2-2; D perhaps matches TRBD2 (5 bases). CDR1 is LGHDT, CDR2 YNNKEL, per germline (reference sequence). Trimming cost V 8 bases and J 6 bases, with 7 bases left between them. The CDR3 extends over 11 amino acids. The CDR3 coding sequence is TGTGCCAGCCGGGAATCCGGGGAGCTGTTTTTT. It encodes CASRESGELFF.

This clonotype was seen ten or more times. V and J are TRBV10-3 and TRBJ2-7; 8 nucleotides line up with TRBD2. Germline CDR1 reads ENHRY; CDR2 reads SYGVKD. There are 13 residues in the CDR3. J lost 7 bases, V lost 4 bases, and 6 bases had no gene match. In nucleotides, the CDR3 is TGTGCCATCAGTGGAACGGGGGGGACGGAGCAGTACTTC. It yields the protein CAISGTGGTEQYF.

This clonotype was counted ten times or more. V and J are TRBV12-3 or TRBV12-4 and TRBJ1-1; the D is unclear. V lost 8 bases and J 7 bases, leaving 20 bases between the germline ends. This CDR3 spans 14 amino acids. The CDR3 reads CASGPPRSRREAFF. The CDR3 DNA reads TGTGCCAGCGGCCCTCCCCGAAGCAGGCGTGAAGCTTTCTTT.

Only a few counts were recorded for this clonotype. The chain links TRBV9 to TRBJ2-7, with no clear D. V lost 0 bases and J lost 3, with 13 bases in between. The CDR3 spans 15 residues. Germline V gene data show CDR1 as SGDLS and CDR2 as YYNGEE. Here the CDR3 DNA reads TGTGCCAGCAGCGTAGCCCTGGACGGCATCTACGAGCAGTACTTC. Its protein is CASSVALDGIYEQYF. Using reference TRBV9 and TRBJ2-7 for the parts outside the CDR3, the full variable domain is DSGVTQTPKHLITATGQRVTLRCSPRSGDLSVYWYQQSLDQGLQFLIQYYNGEERAKGNILERFSAQQFPDLHSELNLSSLELGDSALYFCASSVALDGIYEQYFGPGTRLTVT.

The genes are TRBV2 and TRBJ1-6, with TRBD1 identical over 7 bases. This CDR3 comprises 14 residues. V shed 5 bases, J shed 10 bases, and the junction held 8 bases outside the gene matches. Germline V gene data show CDR1 as SNHLY and CDR2 as FYNNEI. The CDR3 coding sequence is TGTGCCAGCAGTTCAGGGGGGCCGGGCTCACCCCTCCACTTT. As protein: CASSSGGPGSPLHF.

This clonotype was picked up many times. The rearrangement joins TRBV20-1 to TRBJ2-7, with a weak D call TRBD2 (5 bases). The germline V gene has CDR1 DFQATT and CDR2 SNEGSKA (reference sequence). V was cut by 5 bases and J by 3 bases, with 14 bases left in between. This CDR3 is 13 amino acids long. The CDR3 region is CSAPRDGSYEQYF. CDR3 nucleotide sequence: TGCAGTGCTCCCCGGGATGGCAGCTACGAGCAGTACTTC.

This clonotype was seen only a few times. V gene TRBV9 combines with J gene TRBJ1-1, with unresolved D. V lost 4 bases, J lost 6 bases, and 16 bases lay in between. The V gene's germline CDR1 is SGDLS and CDR2 YYNGEE. The CDR3 totals 14 residues. In DNA, the CDR3 is TGTGCCAGCAGCCAAGATTCCGGCTCGGCTGAAGCTTTCTTT. It specifies CASSQDSGSAEAFF.

CDR3: CASSLIRGKSSYEQYF. Here the CDR3 DNA reads TGTGCCAGCAGCTTAATAAGGGGGAAGAGCTCCTACGAGCAGTACTTC. This chain links TRBV11-2 with TRBJ2-7; tentatively, D is TRBD1 (6 bases). Trimming removed 2 bases at V and 0 bases at J, with 14 bases between. This CDR3 comprises 16 residues. The germline gives CDR1 SGHAT, CDR2 FQNNGV.

This chain links TRBV20-1 with TRBJ2-2; D uncertain. V was pared by 0 bases and J by 2 bases, with 10 bases between. Per the germline V gene, CDR1 is DFQATT and CDR2 is SNEGSKA (reference sequence). This CDR3 contains 15 residues. DNA for the CDR3: TGCAGTGCTAGAGATTTAGTAGACAACACCGGGGAGCTGTTTTTT. Residues: CSARDLVDNTGELFF.